These T cell receptor beta chains were read from a single sample in a study of shared clonotypes between healthy human individuals. Repertoires were generated with immunoSEQ multiplex PCR, while TCRdb's copy carries only in-frame clones and drops some. The table lists around 1 million clones, 76% of them singletons, with over 1.3% in the top ten. Sequencing was carried out using memory CD4+ T cells sorted from blood. The source of these receptors is a man aged 18-30 years in good health. CDR3s include the opening cysteine and the closing phenylalanine or tryptophan. A D gene is named only where the DNA matches it firmly. Rows may omit the clone size; those that give it use once, few, many or a size class.

d_call	clone_size	v_call	j_call	cdr3_aa	cdr3_nt
NA	NA	TRBV27	TRBJ2-5	CASSLSGLRWETQYF	TGTGCCAGCAGTTTATCGGGGCTTAGGTGGGAGACCCAGTACTTC
TRBD1	NA	TRBV2	TRBJ2-7	CASSVYAGQASYEQYF	TGTGCCAGCAGCGTATACGCGGGACAGGCCTCCTACGAGCAGTACTTC
TRBD1	NA	TRBV6-1	TRBJ1-5	CASVGQGNQPQHF	TGTGCCAGCGTCGGACAGGGGAATCAGCCCCAGCATTTT
NA	NA	TRBV5-1	TRBJ1-3	CASVSVRGSGNTIYF	TGCGCCAGCGTAAGTGTTCGTGGCTCTGGAAACACCATATATTTT
TRBD1	NA	TRBV6-6	TRBJ1-1	CASSGIRQGEAFF	TGTGCCAGCAGTGGTATTCGACAGGGTGAAGCTTTCTTT
NA	NA	TRBV29-1	TRBJ2-2	CSGRFTGELFF	TGCAGTGGAAGATTCACCGGGGAGCTGTTTTTT
TRBD1	NA	TRBV5-1	TRBJ2-7	CASSLEGQGYEQYF	TGCGCCAGCAGCTTGGAAGGACAGGGCTACGAGCAGTACTTC
NA	NA	TRBV2	TRBJ1-1	CASRLTQTMNTEAFF	TGTGCCAGCAGACTGACACAGACCATGAACACTGAAGCTTTCTTT
NA	few	TRBV10-3	TRBJ2-2	CAISVDRSNTGELFF	TGTGCCATCAGTGTTGACAGGTCGAACACCGGGGAGCTGTTTTTT
TRBD1	NA	TRBV7-8	TRBJ2-1	CASSLQGIPNEQFF	TGTGCCAGCAGCCTACAGGGGATCCCCAATGAGCAGTTCTTC
TRBD1	NA	TRBV7-6	TRBJ2-2	CASSLGQGGTGELFF	TGTGCCAGCAGCTTAGGACAGGGGGGCACCGGGGAGCTGTTTTTT
NA	NA	TRBV6-5	TRBJ1-1	CASSYSTRDTEAFF	TGTGCCAGCAGTTACTCGACGAGGGACACTGAAGCTTTCTTT
NA	NA	TRBV6-1	TRBJ2-7	CASSVSGVEQYF	TGTGCCAGCAGTGTTTCGGGGGTTGAGCAGTACTTC
NA	NA	TRBV10-3	TRBJ1-3	CATTEGGNTIYF	TGTGCCACGACAGAGGGGGGAAACACCATATATTTT
NA	once	TRBV7-9	TRBJ2-3	CASSPPGSSTDTQYF	TGTGCCAGCAGCCCCCCCGGGTCTAGCACAGATACGCAGTATTTT
NA	NA	TRBV7-2	TRBJ1-2	CASSLERGARYGYTF	TGTGCCAGCAGCTTAGAAAGGGGGGCGAGATATGGCTACACCTTC
NA	NA	TRBV6-6	TRBJ2-3	CASSYSPTGITDTQYF	TGTGCCAGCAGTTACTCCCCTACAGGGATCACAGATACGCAGTATTTT
NA	few	TRBV5-1	TRBJ2-7	CASSLLGVDEQYF	TGCGCCAGCAGCTTATTAGGGGTGGACGAGCAGTACTTC
NA	once	TRBV5-6	TRBJ1-2	CASSLKANYGYTF	TGTGCCAGCAGCTTGAAGGCTAACTATGGCTACACCTTC
NA	NA	TRBV19	TRBJ2-5	CASSSRLGDETQYF	TGTGCCAGTAGTTCCAGACTAGGGGACGAGACCCAGTACTTC
NA	NA	TRBV5-4	TRBJ1-2	CASSSQGGGPYGYTF	TGTGCCAGCAGCTCGCAGGGAGGCGGGCCCTATGGCTACACCTTC
TRBD1	NA	TRBV18	TRBJ2-2	CASSPRRTGTNTGELFF	TGTGCCAGCTCACCAAGGAGGACAGGGACGAACACCGGGGAGCTGTTTTTT
TRBD2	NA	TRBV5-1	TRBJ2-7	CASRPGGLGYEQYF	TGCGCCAGCCGGCCGGGGGGGCTCGGGTACGAGCAGTACTTC
TRBD2	NA	TRBV4-3	TRBJ2-3	CASSQFLAGNPDTQYF	TGCGCCAGCAGCCAGTTCCTAGCGGGTAACCCAGATACGCAGTATTTT
TRBD1	NA	TRBV4-3	TRBJ2-7	CASSPHPLVGQGGF	TGCGCCAGCAGCCCCCATCCCTTGGTGGGACAGGGAGGCTTC
TRBD2	NA	TRBV28	TRBJ2-7	CALSGGAHEQYF	TGTGCCCTCTCGGGAGGAGCCCACGAGCAGTACTTC
TRBD2	NA	TRBV7-2	TRBJ2-3	CASSLGTSGTDTQYF	TGTGCCAGCAGCCTCGGGACTAGCGGCACAGATACGCAGTATTTT
TRBD1	NA	TRBV27	TRBJ1-3	CASSSLDRGSGNTIYF	TGTGCCAGCAGTTCCTTAGACAGGGGAAGTGGAAACACCATATATTTT
TRBD1	few	TRBV10-3	TRBJ1-5	CAISGQGEGMPQHF	TGTGCCATCAGTGGACAGGGCGAAGGTATGCCCCAGCATTTT